This paragraph reports one T cell receptor beta chain. Its antigen is unknown. The record has no base qualities; no much larger clone is one base away. The CDR3 has 14 amino acids, counting the end cysteine and phenylalanine. Left in the record is the CDR3 DNA by itself, 42 bases read in frame from the first base. Relative to germline, V is 0 bases shorter and J is 5 bases shorter, with 8 bases between their ends. The germline V gene specifies MGHDK as CDR1 and SYGVNS as CDR2. The data are from a study of blood T cell repertoires in COVID-19 (dated by TCRdb to about 2020). Some background on the complete study: Samples covering the acute and convalescent phases of COVID-19 were provided by collaborators in the United States, Italy and Spain. The material from the prospective study consisted of cDNA or gDNA derived from T cells, B-cell-depleted T cells, or PBMCs. Deeply sampled blood TCRbeta repertoires from subjects exposed to, actively infected with, or recovered from COVID-19 were included in the dataset. The repertoires were released in a freely available public database meant as a resource for research on the immune response to SARS-CoV-2. Samples were obtained from the ongoing ImmuneRACE study (first 160 participants) and from about 1,300 subjects provided by 6 global collaborators. Sample metadata almost always included a de-identified subject ID, COVID-19 status, age in years and sex. Where available, HLA class I and class II types were taken from metadata supplied by the sample provider and were not determined by assay-based typing. Points the paper makes about the study in general: The quantity of clinical and demographic metadata differed by source and by participant and was supplied without curation.

The immunoSEQ Assay, a bias-controlled multiplex PCR, was used to amplify TCRbeta CDR3 regions from genomic DNA. The study's own analysis went as follows. The number of nucleated cells in each sample was estimated from the amplification of reference gene primers within the assay. To quantify the absolute abundance of each unique TCRbeta CDR3 rearrangement, sequence reads were collapsed and filtered. For each sample, productive Simpson clonality was calculated as the square root of Simpson's diversity index over productive rearrangements. TCRdb took over this immuneACCESS table, retaining in-frame rearrangements with V and J assigned. Such tables are incomplete; in checked studies, under half of the missing clones stem from an unresolved V gene, and the remainder is unexplained. V and J calls and clone size are as listed in that table; D and trimming were resolved from the DNA. This sample gives more than 45,000 clones in total; approximately 91% of them show up just once. The ten largest clones take up around 27% of the sample.

Collaborating institutions collected whole blood in K2EDTA tubes following their own protocols. For TCRbeta analysis, collaborator samples were shipped as frozen whole blood, as isolated PBMCs, or as DNA extracted from either sample type. The chain is assembled from TRBV25-1 and TRBJ2-1, with no confident D gene call. The material sequenced was peripheral blood. The receptor was isolated from a human donor in a cohort sampled during active COVID-19. Here the CDR3 is given as CASSEYQIHNEQFF. The DNA reads TGTGCCAGCAGTGAATACCAAATCCACAATGAGCAGTTCTTC.